This is a list of T cell receptor beta chains from one sample in a study of blood T cell repertoires in COVID-19. Libraries were prepared by immunoSEQ multiplex PCR; TCRdb keeps only in-frame clonotypes and omits some of them. In the table there are 200,000 to 250,000 clones, 85% to 90% of which are singletons. What was sequenced was peripheral blood. The origin of the receptors is a man aged 25-40 years with COVID-19, enrolled during active disease. CDR3s include the opening cysteine and the closing phenylalanine or tryptophan. The order of the fields is clone size, J gene, D gene, V gene, CDR3 protein, CDR3 DNA. The D gene is left open where the match is weak. Expanded clones get a size class; other rows say once, few or many, or leave the size out.

clone size: -; J gene: TRBJ2-7; D gene: -; V gene: TRBV6-2/TRBV6-3; CDR3 protein: CASSYRTENEQYF; CDR3 DNA: TGTGCCAGCAGTTACAGGACAGAGAACGAGCAGTACTTC
clone size: once; J gene: TRBJ1-5; D gene: TRBD1; V gene: TRBV4-3; CDR3 protein: CASSQDVTGHSNQPQHF; CDR3 DNA: TGCGCCAGCAGCCAAGATGTGACAGGGCATAGCAATCAGCCCCAGCATTTT
clone size: -; J gene: TRBJ2-7; D gene: -; V gene: TRBV5-5; CDR3 protein: CASSFGQFSYEQYF; CDR3 DNA: TGTGCCAGCAGCTTTGGACAGTTCTCCTACGAGCAGTACTTC
clone size: -; J gene: TRBJ1-1; D gene: TRBD1; V gene: TRBV2; CDR3 protein: CASTAGQVNTEAFF; CDR3 DNA: TGTGCCAGCACCGCGGGACAGGTGAACACTGAAGCTTTCTTT
clone size: -; J gene: TRBJ2-3; D gene: TRBD2; V gene: TRBV7-3; CDR3 protein: CASSQQGTSGTDTQYF; CDR3 DNA: TGTGCCAGCAGCCAACAAGGCACTAGCGGCACAGATACGCAGTATTTT
clone size: -; J gene: TRBJ1-2; D gene: TRBD1; V gene: TRBV18; CDR3 protein: CASSRGQEEGYTF; CDR3 DNA: TGTGCCAGCTCACGTGGACAGGAAGAAGGCTACACCTTC
clone size: -; J gene: TRBJ2-2; D gene: -; V gene: TRBV6-6; CDR3 protein: CASSPPTRNTGELFF; CDR3 DNA: TGTGCCAGCAGCCCCCCCACTAGGAACACCGGGGAGCTGTTTTTT
clone size: -; J gene: TRBJ1-1; D gene: -; V gene: TRBV6-5; CDR3 protein: CASSVLQAARAFF; CDR3 DNA: TGTGCCAGCAGCGTACTACAAGCCGCTCGAGCTTTCTTT
clone size: -; J gene: TRBJ1-2; D gene: TRBD1; V gene: TRBV7-8; CDR3 protein: CASSLGTGLYGYTF; CDR3 DNA: TGTGCCAGCAGCTTAGGGACAGGTCTCTATGGCTACACCTTC
clone size: -; J gene: TRBJ1-4; D gene: -; V gene: TRBV5-6; CDR3 protein: CASSLAKGKLFF; CDR3 DNA: TGTGCCAGCAGCTTGGCGAAGGGGAAACTGTTTTTT
clone size: -; J gene: TRBJ1-5; D gene: TRBD1; V gene: TRBV27; CDR3 protein: CASSRQGDQPQHF; CDR3 DNA: TGTGCCAGCAGTCGCCAGGGGGATCAGCCCCAGCATTTT
clone size: -; J gene: TRBJ1-3; D gene: TRBD1; V gene: TRBV28; CDR3 protein: CASSLVTGLGSIGSGNTIYF; CDR3 DNA: TGTGCCAGCAGTTTAGTGACAGGGCTCGGGTCTATCGGCTCTGGAAACACCATATATTTT
clone size: -; J gene: TRBJ2-7; D gene: TRBD1; V gene: TRBV5-1; CDR3 protein: CASSLQGGVQYF; CDR3 DNA: TGCGCCAGCAGCTTACAGGGGGGAGTGCAGTACTTC
clone size: -; J gene: TRBJ1-1; D gene: TRBD1; V gene: TRBV19; CDR3 protein: CASSLQGQVNTEAFF; CDR3 DNA: TGTGCCAGTAGTCTACAAGGACAGGTGAACACTGAAGCTTTCTTT
clone size: -; J gene: TRBJ1-1; D gene: -; V gene: TRBV14; CDR3 protein: CASLNSVNTEAFF; CDR3 DNA: TGTGCCAGCCTTAATTCAGTGAACACTGAAGCTTTCTTT
clone size: -; J gene: TRBJ2-7; D gene: -; V gene: TRBV6-1; CDR3 protein: CASSEGDSIYEQYF; CDR3 DNA: TGTGCCAGCAGTGAAGGAGACAGCATCTACGAGCAGTACTTC